The TCR beta chain described here comes from a study of T cells in Graves' hyperthyroidism and ophthalmopathy. As for the study in general: Blood was drawn when the patient was first diagnosed and still untreated.

Not enrolled were patients with uncontrolled infection, other autoimmune disease, pregnancy or lactation. Fresh peripheral blood, 10 ml, was the source of the PBMCs. Germline V gene lookup returns CDR1 MNHEY and CDR2 SMNVEV (reference sequence). Deletions cut 7 bases from V and 4 bases from J, with 16 bases between. This CDR3 spans 15 amino acids. This clonotype was seen many times. The investigators amplified TCR beta CDR3 regions from RNA transcripts. The study used the HTBI primer set for a first-round RT-PCR of the TCR CDR3. TCRdb called the multiplex PCR reads again in MiXCR, with one record for every CDR3 protein. The table shows fewer than 750,000 distinct CDR3 sequences, with 13% to 15% occurring only once.

Sequencing input: blood. The clonotype originates from a woman in her 50s with Graves' ophthalmopathy. The rearrangement uses TRBV27 and TRBJ2-2; no clear D gene. CDR3 residues: CASTKGFLGTGELFF. The CDR3 nucleotides read TGTGCCAGCACCAAGGGCTTCCTCGGCACCGGGGAGCTGTTTTTT.